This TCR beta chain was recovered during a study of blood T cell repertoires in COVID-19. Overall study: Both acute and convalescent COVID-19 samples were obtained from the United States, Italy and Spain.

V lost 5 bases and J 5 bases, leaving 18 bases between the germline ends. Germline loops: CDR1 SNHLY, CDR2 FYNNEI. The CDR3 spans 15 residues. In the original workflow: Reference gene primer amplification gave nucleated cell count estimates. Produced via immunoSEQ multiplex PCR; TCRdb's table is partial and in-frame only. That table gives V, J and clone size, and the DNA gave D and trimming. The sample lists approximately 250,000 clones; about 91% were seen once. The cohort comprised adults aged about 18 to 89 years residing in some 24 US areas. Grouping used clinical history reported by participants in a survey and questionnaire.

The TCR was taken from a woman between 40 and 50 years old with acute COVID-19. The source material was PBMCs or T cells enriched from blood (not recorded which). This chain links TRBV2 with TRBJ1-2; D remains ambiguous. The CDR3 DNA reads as TGTGCCAGCAGTAGGGTCCAGGCAGCGGGTTATGGCTACACCTTC. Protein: CASSRVQAAGYGYTF. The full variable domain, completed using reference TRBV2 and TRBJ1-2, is EPEVTQTPSHQVTQMGQEVILRCVPISNHLYFYWYRQILGQKVEFLVSFYNNEISEKSEIFDDQFSVERPDGSNFTLKIRSTKLEDSAMYFCASSRVQAAGYGYTFGSGTRLTVV.